The 18 T cell receptor beta chains in this list originate from one sample, sequenced in a study of radiation and T cells in renal cell carcinoma. Time point meaning: baseline pretreatment blood. Treatment here: 15 Gy SBRT to primary tumor, nephrectomy 4 weeks later. Some clones are missing from TCRdb's copy, which holds only in-frame ones; the method was immunoSEQ multiplex PCR. The table records about 95,000 clones, about 86% of them present only once. The sequencing used blood, collected from a patient whose treatment included radiotherapy and nephrectomy. The receptors derive from a man aged 45-65 years with renal cell carcinoma.

This clone was detected a few times. V is TRBV7-9 and J is TRBJ1-3, with a possible D match to TRBD1 (5 bases). Looked up from germline, CDR1 is SEHNR and CDR2 is FQNEAQ (reference sequence). The CDR3 runs to 14 residues. V was shortened by 3 bases and J by 2 bases, with 8 bases between the two germline ends. The CDR3 protein is CASSFEGPGNTIYF. The CDR3 nucleotides are TGTGCCAGCAGCTTCGAGGGGCCTGGAAACACCATATATTTT. Variable domain in full (rest from reference TRBV7-9 and TRBJ1-3): DTGVSQNPRHKITKRGQNVTFRCDPISEHNRLYWYRQTLGQGPEFLTYFQNEAQLEKSRLLSDRFSAERPKGSFSTLEIQRTEQGDSAMYLCASSFEGPGNTIYFGEGSWLTVV.

The chain employs TRBV7-9 and TRBJ1-5; the D is unclear. V lost 5 bases and J 0 bases, leaving 8 bases between the germline ends. Germline values: CDR1 SEHNR, CDR2 FQNEAQ (reference sequence). The CDR3 is 14 amino acids. The DNA for the CDR3 is TGTGCCAGCAGCCCCGAAGGTAGCAATCAGCCCCAGCATTTT. This sequence encodes CASSPEGSNQPQHF. The full variable domain, rest sourced from reference TRBV7-9 and TRBJ1-5, is DTGVSQNPRHKITKRGQNVTFRCDPISEHNRLYWYRQTLGQGPEFLTYFQNEAQLEKSRLLSDRFSAERPKGSFSTLEIQRTEQGDSAMYLCASSPEGSNQPQHFGDGTRLSIL.

This rearrangement joins TRBV28 to TRBJ1-1, with D uncertain. The CDR3 loop spans 12 amino acids. Trimming removed 8 bases at V and 4 bases at J, with 11 bases between. Germline V CDR1 and CDR2: MDHEN, SYDVKM. The CDR3 here is CASQIRVTEAFF. The CDR3, as DNA: TGTGCCAGCCAGATACGGGTCACTGAAGCTTTCTTT.

The chain recombines TRBV19 with TRBJ1-2; a possible D gene is TRBD1 (5 bases). The CDR3 has 15 residues. Trimming removed 1 base at V and 6 bases at J, with 15 bases between. Germline V gene lookup returns CDR1 LNHDA and CDR2 SQIVND (reference sequence). The CDR3 DNA is TGTGCCAGTAGTATAGGGTCTCGCGGAGGGGATGGCTACACCTTC. It encodes CASSIGSRGGDGYTF.

The chain combines TRBV7-8 with TRBJ1-5; a weak D match, TRBD1 (5 bases). V was shortened by 1 base and J by 4 bases, with 14 bases between the two germline ends. This CDR3 is 16 amino acids long. Germline assignment: CDR1 SGHVS and CDR2 FQNEAQ. The CDR3 loop reads CASSLGNAGGNQPQHF. The CDR3 coding sequence is TGTGCCAGCAGCTTAGGAAATGCTGGGGGGAATCAGCCCCAGCATTTT. The variable domain in full, with the rest retrieved from reference TRBV7-8 and TRBJ1-5, is GAGVSQSPRYKVAKRGQDVALRCDPISGHVSLFWYQQALGQGPEFLTYFQNEAQLDKSGLPSDRFFAERPEGSVSTLKIQRTQQEDSAVYLCASSLGNAGGNQPQHFGDGTRLSIL.

The chain is built from TRBV28 and TRBJ1-1; D is uncertain. CDR3 length: 11 amino acids. V was pared by 5 bases and J by 11 bases, with 12 bases between. The germline CDR1 and CDR2 sequences are MDHEN and SYDVKM. The DNA for the CDR3 is TGTGCCAGCAGTCTTAGTAATTTGGCTTTCTTT. Its protein product is CASSLSNLAFF.

This clone was detected a few times. The chain has TRBV5-1 and TRBJ1-1; D ambiguous. Trimming left V 2 bases short and J 3 bases short, with 8 bases between. Germline CDR1 SGHRS, CDR2 YFSETQ. The length of the CDR3 is 13 residues. The CDR3 loop is CASSFKLDTEAFF. Written as DNA, the CDR3 is TGCGCCAGCAGCTTCAAGTTGGACACTGAAGCTTTCTTT. Combining the CDR3 with reference TRBV5-1 and TRBJ1-1 gives the whole variable domain KAGVTQTPRYLIKTRGQQVTLSCSPISGHRSVSWYQQTPGQGLQFLFEYFSETQRNKGNFPGRFSGRQFSNSRSEMNVSTLELGDSALYLCASSFKLDTEAFFGQGTRLTVV.

The chain is built from TRBV5-4 and TRBJ2-7, with 10 bases lining up with TRBD1. Trimming took 3 bases from V and 4 from J; bases not matched to a gene: 1. CDR3 length equals 13 residues. Germline CDR1 is SGHNT and CDR2 is YYREEE (reference sequence). The CDR3 DNA is TGTGCCAGCAGCTGGGGACAGGGGTACGAGCAGTACTTC. It encodes CASSWGQGYEQYF.

V and J are TRBV7-8 and TRBJ1-1; D not resolved. Looked up from germline, CDR1 is SGHVS and CDR2 is FQNEAQ. This CDR3 is 18 amino acids long. The V gene lost 1 base and the J gene lost 2 bases, with 20 bases spanning the gap. CDR3 DNA sequence: TGTGCCAGCAGCTTAGGGTTTGGGTTGGCAGCTATAAACACTGAAGCTTTCTTT. Amino acids: CASSLGFGLAAINTEAFF.

For the CDR3, the DNA is TGTGCCAGCAGCTTACAGGGGTACGAGCAGTACTTC. Protein sequence: CASSLQGYEQYF. The chain couples TRBV7-2 to TRBJ2-7, with D perhaps matching TRBD1 (6 bases). Trimming left V 2 bases short and J 4 bases short, with 6 bases between. Germline V gene data show CDR1 as SGHTA and CDR2 as FQGNSA. The CDR3 has 12 residues.

The chain recombines TRBV6-1 with TRBJ2-7; 8 bases line up with TRBD1. Germline assignment: CDR1 MNHNS and CDR2 SASEGT. V lost 4 bases, J lost 5 bases, and 4 bases stayed unmatched. CDR3 size: 13 residues. CDR3: CASSVQGGDEQYF. For the CDR3, the DNA is TGTGCCAGCAGTGTACAGGGGGGCGACGAGCAGTACTTC.

The chain couples TRBV5-1 to TRBJ1-1; maybe TRBD1 (6 bases). Trimming shortened V by 4 bases and J by 4 bases, and 20 bases separated the two germline ends. Germline V gene sequence: CDR1 SGHRS, CDR2 YFSETQ. This CDR3 comprises 16 residues. CDR3 amino acids: CASSPIEETGSTEAFF. Written as DNA, the CDR3 is TGCGCCAGCAGCCCCATAGAAGAAACAGGGAGCACTGAAGCTTTCTTT.

The V call is TRBV5-1, the J call TRBJ2-5; 9 positions agree with TRBD2. V shed 4 bases and J 4 bases; nucleotides not matched to a gene: 5. CDR1 and CDR2 (germline): SGHRS, YFSETQ. The CDR3 runs to 14 residues. CDR3 residues: CASSRSSGRETQYF. CDR3 coding DNA: TGCGCCAGCAGCAGGAGTAGCGGGAGAGAGACCCAGTACTTC.

This clone came up once. V and J are TRBV30 and TRBJ2-7, with D perhaps matching TRBD1 (6 bases). The CDR3 extends over 13 amino acids. Trimming stripped 5 bases from V and 3 bases from J, with 14 bases between. The germline V gene encodes CDR1 GTSNPN and CDR2 SVGIG (reference sequence). CDR3 coding DNA: TGTGCCTGGGATGGGACAAATTTCTACGAGCAGTACTTC. Its protein is CAWDGTNFYEQYF.

The rearrangement joins TRBV5-1 to TRBJ2-5, with 7 nucleotides matching TRBD1. V shed 4 bases, J shed 3 bases, and the junction held 6 bases outside the gene matches. Germline V gene sequence: CDR1 SGHRS, CDR2 YFSETQ. The CDR3 length is 14 residues. Written as DNA, the CDR3 is TGCGCCAGCAGCGAAGGGACAGCGAAAGAGACCCAGTACTTC. Translation gives CASSEGTAKETQYF.

This clone was detected once. The gene calls are TRBV7-2 and TRBJ2-1, with a weak D call TRBD2 (6 bases). The germline V gene encodes CDR1 SGHTA and CDR2 FQGNSA. The CDR3 sequence is 14 residues long. Trimming pared 4 bases from V and 5 bases from J, leaving 12 bases between. In DNA form, the CDR3 reads TGTGCCAGCAGCTACTCGGGCGGGGACAATGAGCAGTTCTTC. Translating gives CASSYSGGDNEQFF.

The chain uses TRBV5-5 and TRBJ2-1; 11 bases match TRBD2. Germline CDR1 reads SGHKS; CDR2 reads YYEKEE (reference sequence). The CDR3 runs to 16 residues. The junction had 8 bases not matched to a gene; V was cut back by 0 bases and J by 9 bases. Here the CDR3 reads CASSLVGSGGAGEQFF. The CDR3 coding sequence is TGTGCCAGCAGCTTGGTTGGTAGCGGGGGGGCCGGTGAGCAGTTCTTC.

V is TRBV14 and J is TRBJ2-1, with TRBD2 identical over 8 bases. V dropped 5 bases and J dropped 10; count of bases not matched to a gene: 4. Germline assignment: CDR1 SGHDN and CDR2 FVKESK. This CDR3 region has 12 residues. CDR3 sequence reads: CASSTQRGEQFF. The CDR3 region has the DNA TGTGCCAGCAGCACACAGCGGGGGGAGCAGTTCTTC.